The entry below gives a single T cell receptor (beta chain) sequence along with its context. Antigen specificity is unknown. Arm-PCR of CDR3 regions and iRepertoire HTBI primers were the basis on which TCR beta libraries were built. From the multiplex PCR reads, TCRdb called clonotypes with MiXCR, one entry per CDR3 protein. The sample shows about 400,000 distinct CDR3 sequences, around a sixth of them seen only once. This CDR3 has 13 residues. Germline V gene sequence: CDR1 MNHNS, CDR2 SASEGT. This sample stems from a study of regulatory T cells in long-lasting Graves disease. Study-level findings and limits: The number of shared public clonotypes was higher in persistent patients (fewer than 3,000) than new patients (about 910).

As to time point: newly diagnosed GD, antithyroid drugs for less than 3 months. Construction of the TCR library relied on RNA isolated from PBMCs. This receptor was identified in a female donor with Graves disease. The input for sequencing was peripheral blood mononuclear cells (PBMCs), taken at new diagnosis, from a patient treated with antithyroid drugs. This chain joins TRBV6-1 and TRBJ2-1; 8 bases are a match to TRBD1. The assigned J gene may be wrong: the sequence end matches TRBJ2-5 better. CDR3 region: CASRTGVGETQYF. The CDR3, as DNA: TGTGCCAGCAGGACAGGGGTCGGGGAGACCCAGTACTTC.